This T cell receptor (beta chain) was recovered during a study of shared clonotypes between healthy human individuals. Study at large: Per donor, CD8 memory used one plate, CD8 naive used two, CD4 memory used three and CD4 naive used three.

The CDR3 spans 14 residues. The V gene end was trimmed by 5 bases and the J gene end by 3 bases; junction bases not matched to a gene: 4. CDR1 PRHDT and CDR2 FYEKMQ come from the germline V gene (reference sequence). Evenly divided among several immunoSEQ plates was the genomic DNA of each subset. The input for sorted-subset replicate PCRs was approximately 210 ng DNA, around 27,000 T cell genomes. Data came from immunoSEQ multiplex PCR; TCRdb stores just in-frame clones and leaves some out. The data contain about 2.3 million clones, roughly 93% of them singletons. This sequence was found in a man aged 18 to 35 in good health. Some clones in this sample may be carry-over from other donors' samples. This rearrangement joins TRBV13 to TRBJ2-3, with TRBD1 identical over 8 bases. Material for sequencing was naive CD4+ T cells from PBMCs. Specified subset: CD45RA+ positively selected. The CDR3 nucleotides read TGTGCCAGCAGCCACAGGGGGAGTACAGATACGCAGTATTTT. It specifies CASSHRGSTDTQYF.